These 10 T cell receptor beta chains came from one sample sequenced in a study of identifying expanded T cells in peripheral blood. Clones were read by immunoSEQ multiplex PCR, and TCRdb kept only the in-frame ones, dropping some. Of under 150,000 clones in the sample, about 88% are singletons; the top ten hold 8.4%. Sequencing was done on a sample of blood. These receptors were taken from a person between 18 and 75 years old in good health.

The chain is built from TRBV11-2 and TRBJ2-5; no clear D gene. The CDR3 is 13 residues long. The germline CDR1 and CDR2 sequences are SGHAT and FQNNGV. With 0 bases removed from V and 7 bases from J, the gap between germline ends came to 9 bases. CDR3 sequence (DNA): TGTGCCAGCAGCTTAGATCCTCGTGGGACCCAGTACTTC. Translating gives CASSLDPRGTQYF.

The rearrangement joins TRBV18 to TRBJ1-2, with 8 bases lining up with TRBD1. Germline assignment: CDR1 KGHSH and CDR2 LQKENI. The CDR3 contains 14 residues. V trimming: 5 bases; J trimming: 4 bases; junction bases outside the gene matches: 6. The CDR3 nucleotides are TGTGCCAGCTCATTGGAGCAGGGGGCCTATGGCTACACCTTC. Residues: CASSLEQGAYGYTF.

This chain links TRBV10-2 with TRBJ2-1, with 13 bases fitting TRBD2. V lost 7 bases to trimming and J lost 8 bases; unmatched junction nucleotides: 2. Looked up from germline, CDR1 is WSHSY and CDR2 is SAAADI. There are 13 residues in the CDR3. The CDR3 region is CASILAGGHEQFF. CDR3 sequence (DNA): TGCGCCAGCATACTAGCGGGAGGGCATGAGCAGTTCTTC.

The chain links TRBV2 to TRBJ2-5, with D perhaps matching TRBD1 or TRBD2 (6 bases each). With 6 bases removed from V and 2 bases from J, the gap between germline ends came to 16 bases. Germline CDR1 is SNHLY and CDR2 is FYNNEI. This CDR3 is built from 15 residues. CDR3 DNA: TGTGCCAGCAGCGCCGTGAGGGGGGCTCAAGAGACCCAGTACTTC. Its protein product is CASSAVRGAQETQYF.

This clone was observed a single time. This chain links TRBV5-1 with TRBJ1-1, with 8 bases lining up with TRBD1. The germline V gene encodes CDR1 SGHRS and CDR2 YFSETQ. This CDR3 contains 15 residues. V was clipped by 4 bases and J by 2 bases; unmatched bases: 7. This CDR3 reads CASSPRTGRNTEAFF. In DNA, the CDR3 is TGCGCCAGCAGCCCACGGACAGGGAGAAACACTGAAGCTTTCTTT.

The chain has TRBV7-3 and TRBJ2-1; D possibly uses TRBD1 or TRBD2 (5 bases each). The CDR3 is 16 amino acids. V lost 2 bases and J lost 3, with 14 bases in between. CDR1 is SGHTA, CDR2 FQGTGA, per germline. DNA for the CDR3: TGTGCCAGCAGCTTAGCTCCGAGGGGCGGCTACAATGAGCAGTTCTTC. Protein sequence: CASSLAPRGGYNEQFF.

Concerning this clone: The junction departs from the called germline gene at one end, perhaps through a read error. The genes are TRBV14 and TRBJ2-7, with D maybe TRBD2 (5 bases). Looked up from germline, CDR1 is SGHDN and CDR2 is FVKESK. The CDR3 consists of 12 residues. The CDR3 loop reads CASSQGPREPAF. CDR3 nucleotides: TGTGCCAGCAGCCAAGGCCCTCGGGAACCCGCCTTC.

The chain combines TRBV4-1 with TRBJ2-7; TRBD2 might be the D (6 bases). Germline V gene data show CDR1 as MGHRA and CDR2 as YSYEKL. V dropped 1 base and J dropped 1 base, with 11 bases sitting between them. CDR3 length: 15 amino acids. CDR3 sequence (DNA): TGCGCCAGCAGCCAAGGGTTAGCGGATTCCTACGAGCAGTACTTC. Translating it yields CASSQGLADSYEQYF.

The chain uses TRBV7-9 and TRBJ1-2; tentatively, D is TRBD1 (5 bases). The CDR3 totals 13 residues. The germline V gene has CDR1 SEHNR and CDR2 FQNEAQ (reference sequence). Trimming took 1 base from V and 3 from J, leaving 6 bases between them. The CDR3 loop is CASSLVGDYGYTF. Here the CDR3 DNA reads TGTGCCAGCAGCTTAGTGGGGGACTATGGCTACACCTTC.

The gene calls are TRBV13 and TRBJ2-1; 9 nucleotides match TRBD2. The ends lost 2 bases at V and 3 bases at J; junction bases unmatched: 8. The CDR3 is 17 amino acids. Germline assignment: CDR1 PRHDT and CDR2 FYEKMQ (reference sequence). CDR3 in amino acids: CASSLRGLAGFYNEQFF. The CDR3 DNA is TGTGCCAGCAGCTTACGAGGCCTAGCGGGGTTCTACAATGAGCAGTTCTTC. The full variable domain, rest sourced from reference TRBV13 and TRBJ2-1, is AAGVIQSPRHLIKEKRETATLKCYPIPRHDTVYWYQQGPGQDPQFLISFYEKMQSDKGSIPDRFSAQQFSDYHSELNMSSLELGDSALYFCASSLRGLAGFYNEQFFGPGTRLTVL.